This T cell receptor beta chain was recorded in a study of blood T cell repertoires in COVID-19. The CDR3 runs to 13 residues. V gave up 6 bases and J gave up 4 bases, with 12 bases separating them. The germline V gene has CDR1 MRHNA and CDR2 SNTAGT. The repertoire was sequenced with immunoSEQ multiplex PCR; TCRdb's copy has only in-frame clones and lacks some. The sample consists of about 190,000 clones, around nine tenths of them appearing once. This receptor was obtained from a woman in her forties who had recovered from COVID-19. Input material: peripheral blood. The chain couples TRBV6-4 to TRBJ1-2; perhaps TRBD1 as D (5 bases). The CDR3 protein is CASRTDGGYGYTF. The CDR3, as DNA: TGTGCCAGCAGAACGGACGGGGGCTATGGCTACACCTTC.